This note documents a single T cell receptor (beta chain) sequence. This record comes from a study of blood T cell repertoires in COVID-19. Repertoires were generated with immunoSEQ multiplex PCR, while TCRdb's copy carries only in-frame clones and drops some. The table records hundreds of thousands of clones, 88% of them present only once. Germline-derived CDR1 and CDR2 are SGHDT and YYEEEE. Germline trimming cut 4 bases from V and 0 bases from J; bases unmatched to any gene: 13. The length of the CDR3 is 18 residues. The chain combines TRBV5-6 with TRBJ1-2, with 9 positions matching TRBD1. The source of this sequence is a woman aged 40-49 years who had recovered from COVID-19. Source material: peripheral blood. The CDR3 region has the DNA TGTGCCAGCAGCATGTTTCCGGGACAGGGCCCTACTAACTATGGCTACACCTTC. Translation: CASSMFPGQGPTNYGYTF. The whole variable domain, remainder taken from reference TRBV5-6 and TRBJ1-2, is DAGVTQSPTHLIKTRGQQVTLRCSPKSGHDTVSWYQQALGQGPQFIFQYYEEEERQRGNFPDRFSGHQFPNYSSELNVNALLLGDSALYLCASSMFPGQGPTNYGYTFGSGTRLTVV.